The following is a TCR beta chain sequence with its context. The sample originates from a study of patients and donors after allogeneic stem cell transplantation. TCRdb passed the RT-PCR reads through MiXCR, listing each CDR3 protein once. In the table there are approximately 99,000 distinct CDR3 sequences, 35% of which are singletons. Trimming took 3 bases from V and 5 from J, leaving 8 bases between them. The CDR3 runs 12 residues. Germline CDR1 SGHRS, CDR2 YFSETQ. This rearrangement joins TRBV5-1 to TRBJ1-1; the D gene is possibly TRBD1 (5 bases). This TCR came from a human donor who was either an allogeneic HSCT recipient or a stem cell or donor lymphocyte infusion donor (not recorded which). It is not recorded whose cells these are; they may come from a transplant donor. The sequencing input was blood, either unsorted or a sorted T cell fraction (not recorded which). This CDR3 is CASSWGGTEAFF. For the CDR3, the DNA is TGCGCCAGCAGCTGGGGCGGGACTGAAGCTTTCTTT.